A selection of T cell receptor beta chains follows, all from one sample in a study of blood T cell repertoires in COVID-19. Method: immunoSEQ multiplex PCR; TCRdb's copy keeps in-frame clones and lacks some. The table lists some 49,000 clones, roughly four fifths of them singletons, with around 2.5% in the top ten. The sample comprised peripheral blood. These receptors were collected from a woman aged 55-70 years with acute or convalescent COVID-19. CDR3s include the opening cysteine and the closing phenylalanine or tryptophan. A D gene is named only where the DNA matches it firmly. A row's size may be missing; if present it is once, few, many or a size class.

D: TRBD2; V: TRBV6-5; size: few; J: TRBJ2-7; CDR3: CASREAAGGRYF; DNA: TGTGCCAGCAGAGAGGCGGCGGGGGGGAGGTACTTC
D: TRBD1; V: TRBV7-8; size: .; J: TRBJ1-2; CDR3: CASRSRGRGQTSNYGYTF; DNA: TGTGCCAGCAGATCTAGGGGCAGGGGACAGACTTCTAACTATGGCTACACCTTC
D: .; V: TRBV20-1; size: .; J: TRBJ1-3; CDR3: CSFVSGNTIYF; DNA: TGCAGTTTCGTCTCTGGAAACACCATATATTTT
D: .; V: TRBV6-5; size: .; J: TRBJ1-5; CDR3: CASSRGNTNQPQHF; DNA: TGTGCCAGCAGTAGGGGAAATACCAATCAGCCCCAGCATTTT
D: .; V: TRBV6-6; size: few; J: TRBJ1-3; CDR3: CASSPHRARYSGNTIYF; DNA: TGTGCCAGCAGTCCCCACAGGGCCCGATACTCTGGAAACACCATATATTTT
D: TRBD2; V: TRBV7-8; size: .; J: TRBJ2-3; CDR3: CASSFSGGAADTQYF; DNA: TGTGCCAGCAGCTTTAGCGGGGGGGCGGCCGATACGCAGTATTTT
D: TRBD2; V: TRBV18; size: .; J: TRBJ2-1; CDR3: CASSPRGGGSGSGNEQFF; DNA: TGTGCCAGCTCACCACGCGGGGGAGGAAGCGGGAGTGGAAATGAGCAGTTCTTC
D: .; V: TRBV6-6; size: .; J: TRBJ1-1; CDR3: CASSRRGSEAFF; DNA: TGTGCCAGTTCCAGGAGGGGATCTGAAGCTTTCTTT
D: TRBD1; V: TRBV5-1; size: .; J: TRBJ1-1; CDR3: CASTPQAGGQAFTEAFF; DNA: TGCGCCAGCACCCCCCAAGCGGGGGGACAGGCCTTTACTGAAGCTTTCTTT
D: TRBD1; V: TRBV5-1; size: .; J: TRBJ1-1; CDR3: CASSLRTGDREAFF; DNA: TGCGCCAGCAGCCTCCGGACAGGGGATAGGGAAGCTTTCTTT
D: .; V: TRBV5-6; size: .; J: TRBJ2-7; CDR3: CASSWRRPAGEQYF; DNA: TGTGCCAGCAGCTGGAGACGGCCGGCGGGCGAGCAGTACTTC
D: .; V: TRBV27; size: .; J: TRBJ2-7; CDR3: CASSLLAGFYEQYF; DNA: TGTGCCAGCAGTTTATTGGCAGGGTTTTACGAGCAGTACTTC
D: TRBD1; V: TRBV28; size: .; J: TRBJ1-1; CDR3: CASTASTGTAFF; DNA: TGTGCCAGCACCGCCTCGACAGGGACGGCTTTCTTT
D: .; V: TRBV6-2/TRBV6-3; size: .; J: TRBJ1-1; CDR3: CASSLAQGLTEAFF; DNA: TGTGCCAGCAGCCTGGCCCAGGGTCTTACTGAAGCTTTCTTT
D: TRBD1; V: TRBV29-1; size: .; J: TRBJ1-1; CDR3: CSVMDRVTFAEAFF; DNA: TGCAGCGTGATGGACAGGGTTACGTTTGCTGAAGCTTTCTTT
D: .; V: TRBV5-1; size: .; J: TRBJ2-4; CDR3: CASSRTDGLGGKNIQYF; DNA: TGCGCCAGCAGCCGGACAGACGGGCTAGGAGGCAAAAACATTCAGTACTTC
D: .; V: TRBV18; size: .; J: TRBJ1-2; CDR3: CASSPLDRANYGYTF; DNA: TGTGCCAGCTCACCTCTGGACAGAGCTAACTATGGCTACACCTTC
D: .; V: TRBV19; size: .; J: TRBJ2-1; CDR3: CATGTFRDTKEQFF; DNA: TGTGCCACCGGGACATTCCGGGACACAAAAGAGCAGTTCTTC
D: .; V: TRBV20-1; size: .; J: TRBJ1-1; CDR3: CSASGSRGAFF; DNA: TGCAGTGCTAGCGGTTCCCGCGGAGCTTTCTTT
D: TRBD2; V: TRBV28; size: once; J: TRBJ2-3; CDR3: CASSLPRTRLKQYF; DNA: TGTGCCAGCAGTTTACCCAGGACTAGGTTGAAGCAGTATTTT
D: .; V: TRBV7-9; size: .; J: TRBJ2-1; CDR3: CASSARGLRTYNEQFF; DNA: TGTGCCAGCAGCGCTAGGGGTCTGAGGACCTACAATGAGCAGTTCTTC
D: .; V: TRBV6-6; size: few; J: TRBJ1-2; CDR3: CASSYIYSGYTF; DNA: TGTGCCAGCAGTTACATCTACAGCGGCTACACCTTC
D: .; V: TRBV15; size: once; J: TRBJ1-1; CDR3: CATSRPSAGPQQAFF; DNA: TGTGCCACCAGCAGACCTTCCGCGGGACCCCAACAAGCTTTCTTT
D: .; V: TRBV3-1/TRBV3-2; size: .; J: TRBJ1-6; CDR3: CASSPSGNSPLHF; DNA: TGTGCCAGCAGCCCCTCGGGGAATTCACCCCTCCACTTT
D: TRBD1; V: TRBV2; size: .; J: TRBJ1-1; CDR3: CASSQQGGNTEAFF; DNA: TGTGCCAGCAGTCAACAGGGGGGGAACACTGAAGCTTTCTTT
D: TRBD1; V: TRBV5-1; size: once; J: TRBJ2-1; CDR3: CASSYGPGQGRNEQFF; DNA: TGCGCCAGCAGTTATGGACCGGGACAGGGGAGGAATGAGCAGTTCTTC
D: TRBD1; V: TRBV7-6; size: .; J: TRBJ2-1; CDR3: CASSSTLGQGAPNEQFF; DNA: TGTGCCAGCAGCTCGACGCTTGGACAGGGTGCTCCCAATGAGCAGTTCTTC
D: TRBD1; V: TRBV7-8; size: .; J: TRBJ1-5; CDR3: CASSLKRPWGQAGEPQHF; DNA: TGTGCCAGCAGCTTAAAGCGCCCTTGGGGACAGGCAGGGGAGCCCCAGCATTTT
D: .; V: TRBV11-1; size: once; J: TRBJ1-2; CDR3: CASSLAPGGNYGYTF; DNA: TGTGCCAGCAGCTTAGCCCCAGGTGGGAACTATGGCTACACCTTC
D: TRBD1; V: TRBV18; size: .; J: TRBJ1-1; CDR3: CASSRGQGGTEAFF; DNA: TGTGCCAGCTCTCGAGGACAGGGTGGAACTGAAGCTTTCTTT
D: .; V: TRBV7-9; size: .; J: TRBJ1-3; CDR3: CASSLGLGNTIYF; DNA: TGTGCCAGCAGCTTAGGTCTGGGAAACACCATATATTTT